This is a list of T cell receptor beta chains from one sample in a study of radiation and T cells in renal cell carcinoma. Repertoires were generated with immunoSEQ multiplex PCR, while TCRdb's copy carries only in-frame clones and drops some. The sample has 120,000 to 150,000 clones, 70% to 90% seen once; the top ten hold roughly 17%. The material sequenced was blood, taken from a patient whose treatment included radiotherapy and nephrectomy. These receptors were collected from a woman between 45 and 60 years old with renal cell carcinoma. The CDR3 runs from the conserved cysteine through the conserved F or W. The D gene is left open where the match is weak. Not all rows give a size; the values are once, few, many and, for expanded clones, a class.

D	J	size	V	DNA	CDR3
TRBD1	TRBJ1-1	NA	TRBV14	TGTGCCAGCAGCCTCAGGGGGTTAAACACTGAAGCTTTCTTT	CASSLRGLNTEAFF
NA	TRBJ1-1	NA	TRBV15	TGTGCCACCAGCAGAGATTACGGCCGCGAGATGAACACTGAAGCTTTCTTT	CATSRDYGREMNTEAFF
NA	TRBJ1-3	NA	TRBV9	TGTGCCAGCAGCGTAGCGGGGGGAATTGGCGGAAACACCATATATTTT	CASSVAGGIGGNTIYF
TRBD2	TRBJ2-7	NA	TRBV19	TGTGCCAGTAGTATACGACTAGCGAACTCCTACGAGCAGTACTTC	CASSIRLANSYEQYF
NA	TRBJ1-2	once	TRBV11-2	TGTGCCAGCAGCCCACTAGGTGGGGGGTACTATGGCTACACCTTC	CASSPLGGGYYGYTF
TRBD2	TRBJ2-7	NA	TRBV4-3	TGCGCCAGCAGCCAACGGGAGGATTACGAGCAGTACTTC	CASSQREDYEQYF
NA	TRBJ2-7	NA	TRBV10-1	TGCGCCAGCAGTGTCGGATCCGATAATTCCTACGAGCAGTACTTC	CASSVGSDNSYEQYF
NA	TRBJ2-1	NA	TRBV7-2	TGTGCCAGCAGCTTGGGAGGTCGAAGCGGGCCCTACAATGAGCAGTTCTTC	CASSLGGRSGPYNEQFF
NA	TRBJ1-2	NA	TRBV7-2	TGTGCCAGCAGGCAAACTAACTATGGCTACACCTTC	CASRQTNYGYTF
NA	TRBJ1-4	NA	TRBV2	TGTGCCAGCAGACCCCTAGCAACTAATGAAAAACTGTTTTTT	CASRPLATNEKLFF
TRBD1	TRBJ2-1	once	TRBV5-1	TGCGCCAGCAGCGGGGGGACAGGGAATGAGCAGTTCTTC	CASSGGTGNEQFF
NA	TRBJ1-1	NA	TRBV27	TGTGCCAGCAGTTTATCAGGGTCGGACACTGAAGCTTTCTTT	CASSLSGSDTEAFF
NA	TRBJ2-3	NA	TRBV7-9	TGTGCCAGCAGCTTAGATACGGGAGATACGCAGTATTTT	CASSLDTGDTQYF
NA	TRBJ2-1	NA	TRBV9	TGTGCCAGCAGCCCAGGACATCCCAATGAGCAGTTCTTC	CASSPGHPNEQFF
TRBD2	TRBJ2-7	NA	TRBV18	TGTGCCAGCTCGACCGGGACTAGAGGTTACGAGCAGTACTTC	CASSTGTRGYEQYF
NA	TRBJ1-1	NA	TRBV15	TGTGCCACCAGCAGAGGAGGGCCGGGTGGGGCTGAAGCTTTCTTT	CATSRGGPGGAEAFF
NA	TRBJ2-3	NA	TRBV6-4	TGTGCCAGTGCCCTCGGGAGCACGGGCACAGATACGCAGTATTTT	CASALGSTGTDTQYF
NA	TRBJ2-3	NA	TRBV10-1	TGCGCCAGCAGTGAGGGGGGTCGGACAGATACGCAGTATTTT	CASSEGGRTDTQYF
TRBD2	TRBJ2-3	NA	TRBV9	TGTGCCAGCAGCGTAGACGGGAGGGTAAATACGCAGTATTTT	CASSVDGRVNTQYF
TRBD2	TRBJ2-4	NA	TRBV7-7	TGTGCTAGCAGCTTATGGACTAGCTCGTCGGCCAAAAACATTCAGTACTTC	CASSLWTSSSAKNIQYF
NA	TRBJ1-2	NA	TRBV10-1	TGCGCCAGCAGGCCGCGTGAGGAGCTTATGAACTATGGCTACACCTTC	CASRPREELMNYGYTF
TRBD1	TRBJ2-3	NA	TRBV28	TGTGCCAACGCCCCCGGAATAACAGGGGGGTTTTCGATGGATACGCAGTATTTT	CANAPGITGGFSMDTQYF
TRBD1	TRBJ1-1	NA	TRBV7-9	TGTGCCAGCAGCTATAGCCAGGGGGGGACTGAAGCTTTCTTT	CASSYSQGGTEAFF
TRBD2	TRBJ2-7	NA	TRBV10-2	TGCGCCAGCAGACTAGCGGGAGTATCCGAGCAGTACTTC	CASRLAGVSEQYF
NA	TRBJ2-7	NA	TRBV4-1	TGCGCCAGCAGCCATGAGAGGTTATCCTACGAGCAGTACTTC	CASSHERLSYEQYF
NA	TRBJ1-5	NA	TRBV19	TGTGCCAGTAGTATAGTAGGCGGGCGCGGTAATCAGCCCCAGCATTTT	CASSIVGGRGNQPQHF
NA	TRBJ2-7	NA	TRBV11-2	TGTGCCAGCAGCTTAGTGTGGCTAGGGGTCGAGCAGTACTTC	CASSLVWLGVEQYF
TRBD2	TRBJ2-5	NA	TRBV18	TGTGCCAGCTCCCTCGGGACTAGCGGGACCCGGGAGACCCAGTACTTC	CASSLGTSGTRETQYF
TRBD1	TRBJ2-2	once	TRBV10-1	TGCGCCAGCAGTGAGTCAGACAGGGGATTGGTGTTTTTT	CASSESDRGLVFF
TRBD2	TRBJ2-7	NA	TRBV28	TGTGCCAGCAGTTTATGGTCTAGCGGGACTAACGAGCAGTACTTC	CASSLWSSGTNEQYF
NA	TRBJ1-2	NA	TRBV7-6	TGTGCCAGCAGCTTAGCGCTCGACGTCTCCTATGGCTACACCTTC	CASSLALDVSYGYTF
NA	TRBJ2-1	few	TRBV20-1	TGCAGTGCTCAGGGCAATGAGCAGTTCTTC	CSAQGNEQFF
TRBD2	TRBJ2-1	NA	TRBV7-2	TGTGCCAGCAGGGAGACTAGCGGGGGGGCCGGTGAGCAGTTCTTC	CASRETSGGAGEQFF
NA	TRBJ2-5	NA	TRBV4-3	TGCGCCAGCAGCCAAGATCGGGGACAAGAGACCCAGTACTTC	CASSQDRGQETQYF
NA	TRBJ2-1	NA	TRBV9	TGTGCCAGCAGCGTAGCGGAAAGCTCCTACAATGAGCAGTTCTTC	CASSVAESSYNEQFF
NA	TRBJ2-7	NA	TRBV11-3	TGTGCCAGCAGCGTCGGCGGGGGCGACGAGCAGTACTTC	CASSVGGGDEQYF
NA	TRBJ1-1	NA	TRBV7-9	TGTGCCAGCAGCCCCTGGACGGGAGAGAACACTGAAGCTTTCTTT	CASSPWTGENTEAFF
TRBD1	TRBJ1-5	NA	TRBV19	TGTGCCAGTAGTACACCCGACAGGGGTCAGCCCCAGCATTTT	CASSTPDRGQPQHF
NA	TRBJ2-7	NA	TRBV7-9	TGTGCCAGCAGCTCCCCCGGCGGATCCTACGAGCAGTACTTC	CASSSPGGSYEQYF
TRBD1	TRBJ1-1	once	TRBV18	TGTGCCAGCTCACCATCCGGACAGGGAGGGACTGAAGCTTTCTTT	CASSPSGQGGTEAFF
TRBD1	TRBJ2-3	NA	TRBV10-3	TGTGCCACGTCCCGGGACAGGGGAGCAGATACGCAGTATTTT	CATSRDRGADTQYF
NA	TRBJ2-3	NA	TRBV5-1	TGCGCCAGCAGCTTGGGCGGTACTAGCACAGATACGCAGTATTTT	CASSLGGTSTDTQYF